This T cell receptor beta chain was sequenced for a study of blood T cells in healthy people across ages (dated by TCRdb to between 2015 and 2016). For the study in its entirety: In model experiments, roughly one uniquely barcoded TCR beta cDNA molecule per two T cells was captured by template switching. Donors were grouped into four age groups: young (average approximately 15 years), middle-aged (39), aged (approximately 58) and long-lived (roughly 80). Two additional independent replicas of 1 million unique cDNA reads from the same blood draw were analyzed for two donors (one aged 18 to 30 and one aged 80 or older). The study measured age-related changes in TCR beta repertoire diversity using deep sequencing normalized with unique cDNA molecular identifiers. Donors of different ages were randomly distributed across sequencing lanes to avoid experimental bias.

The CDR3 goes from the cysteine to the phenylalanine over 15 residues. The DNA shown is the 45-base CDR3, in frame from base 1. Cut back by 5 bases and 2 bases, the V and J ends lie 15 bases apart. In the germline V gene (reference sequence), CDR1 corresponds to DFQATT and CDR2 to SNEGSKA. On the study overall, not on this receptor specifically: There was a strong correlation between observed TCR beta diversity and the percentage of naive T cells measured by flow cytometry. Observed TCR beta diversity per million T cells fell roughly linearly with age, and a significant reduction was already apparent by age approximately 40. Total diversity estimates from one million sequenced T cells were considered lower bounds and underestimates. Bulk unsorted PBMC profiling prevented conclusive comparison of naive and antigen-experienced compartments. The CMV infection status of donors was not known, potentially confounding age-related changes in expanded clonotypes. Compared with the aged group, the long-lived group had more naive CD4+ T cells, fewer expanded clones and increased TCR diversity, suggesting age selection.

The approximately 40 donors, aged about 6 to 95 years, were systemically healthy Caucasian individuals from Russia. Each donor gave 8 to 10 milliliters of peripheral blood, drawn into EDTA-treated Vacutainer tubes. Ficoll-Paque density-gradient centrifugation was used to isolate PBMCs, with at least 6.5 million per sample. Total RNA was extracted from PBMCs with Trizol reagent, with at least 5 micrograms obtained per sample. For every donor, flow cytometry on a PBMC aliquot measured the percentage of naive CD45RAhigh/CD27high T cells. Receptor amplification or capture employed 5' RACE. The sample was run on an Illumina HiSeq 2500. The second PCR ran for about 6 to 12 cycles and used a J-beta primer mix along with a sample-barcoded 5' primer. A template-switch 5' adaptor carrying 12 random nucleotides introduced a unique molecular identifier onto each TCR beta cDNA molecule. Each sample yielded at least 2.5 million CDR3-containing paired-end reads. All of the RNA was converted into first-strand cDNA using the Mint cDNA synthesis kit, with a TRBC-specific oligonucleotide serving as the primer. Following uracil-DNA glycosylase treatment, all cDNA underwent a first 18-cycle PCR with the universal primers M1SS and BC2_uni_R. Per the authors' processing: Each sample was normalized by randomly selecting 1 million high-quality reads, each carrying a distinct molecular identifier. Instead of being binned into consensus sequences, reads that shared molecular identifiers were thrown out. CDR3 identification, clonotype clustering and error correction used MiTCR with a Q25 quality threshold and the strictest error-elimination algorithm. A nonparametric unseen species model with Euler transformation was used to estimate lower-bound total TCR beta diversity. In-frame beta chains were kept once TCRdb had trimmed the public reads at Q25 with fastp and called clones with MiXCR. Rows with one shared CDR3 protein collapse into an entry with the most common genes and DNA. TCRdb, not the original authors, processed these V and J calls. The sample includes about 1.1 million distinct CDR3 sequences, with more than 30% observed a single time. The ten largest account for 10% to 15% of the sample.

A word on this clonotype: Which antigen it targets is not known. The input lacks base qualities; no much larger clone sits a single base away.

The V gene is TRBV20-1 and the J gene is TRBJ2-2; TRBD2 is a possible D gene, resting on 5 matching bases. This clonotype was obtained from a man younger than 35 in good health. Source material: blood. In nucleotides, the sequence is TGCAGTGCTTCTGCGGGCATCGGTAACACCGGGGAGCTGTTTTTT. Its product reads: CSASAGIGNTGELFF.